At least ten counts were recorded for the clone carrying this T cell receptor (beta chain). Library preparation (for TCRbeta) was performed with unique molecular identifiers. TCRdb itself ran the PCR reads through MiXCR, one entry per CDR3 protein. The sample yields 90,000 to 130,000 distinct CDR3 sequences, 10% seen once. This entry comes from a study of T-cell reconstitution after alpha-beta-depleted transplantation in children. The germline V and J ends were trimmed by 1 base and 6 bases, with 16 bases remaining between them. CDR1 is MDHEN and CDR2 is SYDVKM in the germline V gene. The length of the CDR3 is 16 residues.

The gene calls are TRBV28 and TRBJ2-4, with a weak D call TRBD2 (5 bases). Sequencing used PBMCs from the stem cell graft donor, obtained from the stem cell graft. The sequence came from a human donor who donated a stem cell graft to a child with acute lymphoblastic leukemia. The CDR3 nucleotides read TGTGCCAGCAGTTTATTCCCTAGCACCGGCGGAAACATTCAGTACTTC. It yields the protein CASSLFPSTGGNIQYF.